This TCR beta chain was obtained from a study of breast tumors, draining lymph nodes, adjacent tissues. Breast cancer patients provided tissue from their axillary draining lymph nodes. Worth noting for this clonotype: The antigen remains undetermined.

V was clipped by 0 bases and J by 7 bases, with 16 bases between them. Germline lookup yields CDR1 SGDLS and CDR2 YYNGEE. The CDR3 sequence is 16 residues long. A single record per CDR3 protein comes from TCRdb applying MiXCR to the multiplex PCR reads. Seen here are 150,000 to 200,000 distinct CDR3 sequences, more than 25% observed once, and the top ten hold 3% to 4.5%. Notes on the study in general: Compared with basal-like, luminal-like tumors shared significantly more repertoire with nontumor tissue. Compared with lymph nodes, tumors were less diverse; compared with nontumor tissue, more.

The chain has TRBV9 and TRBJ1-4, with D tentatively TRBD1 (5 bases). Sequencing input: axillary lymph node tissue. This clonotype was obtained from a female donor with breast cancer. Some clones in this sample may be carry-over from other donors' samples. In DNA, the CDR3 is TGTGCCAGCAGCGTAGGACAACGGGGAAGGGGTGAAAAACTGTTTTTT. Amino acid sequence: CASSVGQRGRGEKLFF. Using reference TRBV9 and TRBJ1-4 for the parts outside the CDR3, the full variable domain is DSGVTQTPKHLITATGQRVTLRCSPRSGDLSVYWYQQSLDQGLQFLIQYYNGEERAKGNILERFSAQQFPDLHSELNLSSLELGDSALYFCASSVGQRGRGEKLFFGSGTQLSVL.